The subject of this entry is one TCR beta chain. Its specific antigen is unknown. Per-nucleotide qualities are absent, and no much larger clonotype sits a single base away. Libraries came from the immunoSEQ multiplex PCR assay. This is the immuneACCESS table as TCRdb keeps it, with only in-frame sequences that have V and J called. A part of the clones is gone; compared with another copy, unresolved V genes explain less than half, and the rest is unexplained. The sample contains some 15,000 clones, about 85% of them found a single time. The biggest ten clones account for roughly 34% of the sample. This sample is drawn from a study of T cells in narcolepsy listed by TCRdb under 2018. With respect to the entire study: Healthy control donors were enrolled in the study alongside patients who had narcolepsy type 1 or type 2 (NT1, NT2). Autoreactive T cells targeting hypocretin neuron self-antigens (hypocretin, TRIB2) were sought in narcolepsy patients, and TCR Vbeta sequencing was used to track clonotypes in blood and CSF.

The investigation overall reported the following: Autoreactive clonotypes were reported to be detected serially in the blood of the same patients and of different patients, but not in the blood of healthy controls. No sequences matching autoreactive T cell clones were contained in some blood memory CD4+ repertoires from patients and controls. Patients and controls had similar numbers of sequenced blood memory CD4+ clonotypes, with averages of some 40,000 in patients and 33,354 in controls. Plots comparing CSF and blood CD4+ T cell clonotypes from the same patient highlighted HCRT-specific and TRIB2-specific autoreactive clonotypes.

For TCR Vbeta sequencing, memory CD4+ T cells were sorted ex vivo from the peripheral blood of both healthy controls and narcolepsy patients. The germline V gene provides CDR1 MNHEY and CDR2 SVGAGI. V sheds 8 bases and J sheds 4 bases, leaving 18 bases between their ends. The CDR3 contains 14 residues, cysteine and phenylalanine counted. Of all the DNA, just the CDR3 is kept, 42 bases in frame from base 1. The chain employs TRBV6-5 and TRBJ2-7, with the D assignment possibly TRBD1 or TRBD2, given 5 matching bases for each. The clonotype was recovered from a human donor in good health. Sequencing used memory (CD45RA-) CD4+ T cells from blood. What this sample's cell subset or site label stands for: memory T cells sorted ex vivo from peripheral blood. The nucleotide sequence reads TGTGCCAGCGGCCGGGACGTCGCCTCTTACGAGCAGTACTTC. Its translation is CASGRDVASYEQYF.